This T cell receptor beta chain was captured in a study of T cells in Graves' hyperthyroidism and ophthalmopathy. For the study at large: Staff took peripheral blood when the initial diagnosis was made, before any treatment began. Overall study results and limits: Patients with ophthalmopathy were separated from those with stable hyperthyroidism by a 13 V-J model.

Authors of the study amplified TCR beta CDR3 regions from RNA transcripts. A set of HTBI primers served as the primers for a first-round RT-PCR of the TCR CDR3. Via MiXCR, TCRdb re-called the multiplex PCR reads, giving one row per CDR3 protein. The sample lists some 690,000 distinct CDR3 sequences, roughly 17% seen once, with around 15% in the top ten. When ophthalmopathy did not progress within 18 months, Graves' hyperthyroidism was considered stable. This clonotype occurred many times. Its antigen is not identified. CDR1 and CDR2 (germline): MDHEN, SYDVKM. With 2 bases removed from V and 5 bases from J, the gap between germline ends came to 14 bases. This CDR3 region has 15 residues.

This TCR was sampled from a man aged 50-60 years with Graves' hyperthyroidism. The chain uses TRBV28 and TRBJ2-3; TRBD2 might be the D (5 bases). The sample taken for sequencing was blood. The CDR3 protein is CASSLRVRTQDTQYF. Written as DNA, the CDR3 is TGTGCCAGCAGTTTAAGGGTCCGGACTCAAGATACGCAGTATTTT. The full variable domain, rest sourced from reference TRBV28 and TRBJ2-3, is DVKVTQSSRYLVKRTGEKVFLECVQDMDHENMFWYRQDPGLGLRLIYFSYDVKMKEKGDIPEGYSVSREKKERFSLILESASTNQTSMYLCASSLRVRTQDTQYFGPGTRLTVL.